Following are 22 T cell receptor beta chains from one sample sequenced in a study of blood T cell repertoires in COVID-19. Sequencing used immunoSEQ multiplex PCR; TCRdb keeps in-frame clones, though not all of them. The repertoire includes tens of thousands of clones, about 86% of them detected once, and 15% to 20% sits in the top ten. Sequencing input: peripheral blood. All receptors come from a man aged 70 or older with acute or convalescent COVID-19.

J is TRBJ1-1 and V is TRBV6-5; 9 nucleotides align to TRBD1. Trimming cost V 7 bases and J 10 bases; bases outside gene matches: 13. From germline, CDR1 is MNHEY and CDR2 SVGAGI. The CDR3 runs to 14 residues. The CDR3 sequence: CASTSGQGARGAFF. The CDR3 region has the DNA TGTGCCAGCACTTCGGGACAGGGAGCCAGAGGAGCTTTCTTT.

This chain links TRBV6-5 with TRBJ2-7; 13 bases are a match to TRBD2. The germline CDR1 and CDR2 sequences are MNHEY and SVGAGI. Germline trimming cut 6 bases from V and 7 bases from J; bases unmatched to any gene: 3. The CDR3 loop spans 13 amino acids. CDR3: CASSETSGREQYF. CDR3 nucleotide sequence: TGTGCCAGCAGCGAGACTAGCGGGAGGGAGCAGTACTTC.

This chain uses TRBV7-9 with TRBJ1-2; TRBD1 aligns across 7 bases. V was clipped by 4 bases and J by 4 bases; unmatched bases: 3. Germline CDR1 reads SEHNR; CDR2 reads FQNEAQ (reference sequence). This CDR3 has 13 residues. The CDR3: CASSSTGPYGYTF. DNA for the CDR3: TGTGCCAGCAGCTCGACAGGGCCCTATGGCTACACCTTC.

The chain recombines TRBV19 with TRBJ2-7; D is perhaps TRBD2 (6 bases). V dropped 5 bases and J dropped 5 bases, with 19 bases sitting between them. Germline V gene sequence: CDR1 LNHDA, CDR2 SQIVND (reference sequence). The CDR3 runs to 15 residues. The CDR3 DNA sequence: TGTGCCAGTAGTTCCCGGCGTCGGGGGAGCGACGAGCAGTACTTC. It specifies CASSSRRRGSDEQYF.

The chain couples TRBV7-9 to TRBJ2-7; 9 nucleotides line up with TRBD2. The V gene end was trimmed by 5 bases and the J gene end by 7 bases; junction bases not matched to a gene: 12. Germline loops: CDR1 SEHNR, CDR2 FQNEAQ (reference sequence). The CDR3 is 15 amino acids. The CDR3 region is CASSPLGGRAEEQYF. Here the CDR3 DNA reads TGTGCCAGCAGCCCCCTGGGCGGGAGGGCCGAAGAGCAGTACTTC.

The CDR3 reads CASSPTGIDGYTF. CDR3 sequence (DNA): TGCGCCAGCAGCCCGACAGGGATCGATGGCTACACCTTC. The chain links TRBV5-1 to TRBJ1-2; 7 bases fit TRBD1. V trimming: 4 bases; J trimming: 6 bases; junction bases outside the gene matches: 6. The germline V gene has CDR1 SGHRS and CDR2 YFSETQ. The CDR3 loop spans 13 amino acids.

CDR3 loop: CASSLGVSQQETQYF. In nucleotides, the CDR3 is TGTGCCAGCAGCTTAGGTGTCAGTCAGCAAGAGACCCAGTACTTC. The genes are TRBV7-2 and TRBJ2-5; D is uncertain. The V gene lost 1 base and the J gene lost 2 bases, with 11 bases spanning the gap. The CDR3 extends over 15 amino acids. The germline gives CDR1 SGHTA, CDR2 FQGNSA.

The gene calls are TRBV19 and TRBJ2-2, with TRBD1 as a possible D gene (5 bases). Germline V gene data show CDR1 as LNHDA and CDR2 as SQIVND (reference sequence). Trimming took off 5 bases at V and 6 bases at J, with 13 bases between the two ends. This CDR3 is built from 14 residues. The CDR3 bases are TGTGCCAGTAGTTCCCAGGGTGGAGCCGGGGAGCTGTTTTTT. Protein product: CASSSQGGAGELFF.

CDR3 amino acids: CASRPGDSTDTQYF. In DNA, the CDR3 is TGTGCCAGCAGACCCGGGGACTCCACAGATACGCAGTATTTT. V gene TRBV28 combines with J gene TRBJ2-3; perhaps TRBD2 as D (6 bases). V lost 6 bases to trimming and J lost 2 bases, with 12 bases between them. This CDR3 spans 14 amino acids. Germline lookup yields CDR1 MDHEN and CDR2 SYDVKM.

The genes are TRBV11-1 and TRBJ2-3, with 9 bases identical to TRBD1. CDR1 SGHAT and CDR2 FQDESV come from the germline V gene (reference sequence). The CDR3 loop spans 14 amino acids. V lost 8 bases to trimming and J lost 4 bases; unmatched junction nucleotides: 7. For the CDR3, the DNA is TGTGCCAGCGGACAGGGGAGGAGGGCAGATACGCAGTATTTT. Residues: CASGQGRRADTQYF.

The V gene is TRBV5-1, the J gene TRBJ2-7; 8 nucleotides agree with TRBD2. The germline gives CDR1 SGHRS, CDR2 YFSETQ. V lost 0 bases, J lost 2 bases, and 1 base stayed unmatched. This CDR3 has 14 amino acids. The DNA of the CDR3 is TGCGCCAGCAGCTTGGTCGGGGGGGCCTACGAGCAGTACTTC. Its protein product is CASSLVGGAYEQYF.

This clone has just a few counts. The chain has TRBV29-1 and TRBJ1-2, with TRBD1 matching 9 bases. CDR1 and CDR2 (germline): SQVTM, ANQGSEA. The CDR3 has 14 residues. Trimming removed 5 bases from V and 7 bases from J; junction bases left unmatched: 11. CDR3 nucleotide sequence: TGCAGCGTTTCCGGGACAGGGCTGCCTAGTGGCTACACCTTC. The encoded protein is CSVSGTGLPSGYTF.

The gene calls are TRBV29-1 and TRBJ1-2; D may be TRBD1 (5 bases). The CDR3 is 13 residues long. Germline V lookup: CDR1 SQVTM, CDR2 ANQGSEA. Trimming left V 7 bases short and J 2 bases short, with 14 bases between. CDR3 amino acids: CSGTTGFNYGYTF. The CDR3 region has the DNA TGCAGCGGGACTACAGGATTCAACTATGGCTACACCTTC.

The V call is TRBV6-5, the J call TRBJ1-3; 7 nucleotides align to TRBD1. The trim removed 7 bases at V and 4 bases at J, leaving 1 base unmatched. The CDR3 covers 12 residues. Germline V gene lookup returns CDR1 MNHEY and CDR2 SVGAGI. The CDR3 is CASTTGGNTIYF. The CDR3, as DNA: TGTGCCAGCACGACAGGGGGAAACACCATATATTTT.

The V call is TRBV9, the J call TRBJ2-7, with 10 bases matching TRBD1. The junction had 1 base not matched to a gene; V was cut back by 3 bases and J by 7 bases. Germline CDR1 and CDR2: SGDLS and YYNGEE. The CDR3 is 12 residues long. In nucleotides, the CDR3 is TGTGCCAGCAGCGGGACAGGGGGAGAGCAGTACTTC. Translation gives CASSGTGGEQYF.

The chain joins TRBV3-1 (or the pseudogene TRBV3-2) to TRBJ1-2; TRBD1 agrees at 8 bases. Germline V lookup: CDR1 LGHDT, CDR2 YNNKEL (reference sequence). The J segment lost 8 bases and the V segment lost 4 bases, leaving 18 bases of the junction unmatched. The CDR3 has 17 amino acids. The CDR3 nucleotides read TGTGCCAGCAGCCCAGGGGGCTCCGGGTCCCATTATGACGGCTACACCTTC. It specifies CASSPGGSGSHYDGYTF.

The chain couples TRBV7-3 to TRBJ2-2, with 8 bases identical to TRBD2. The V gene's germline CDR1 is SGHTA and CDR2 FQGTGA. The V gene end was trimmed by 8 bases and the J gene end by 8 bases; junction bases not matched to a gene: 10. CDR3 size: 14 residues. CDR3 amino acids: CASSPPGGLGELFF. The CDR3 region has the DNA TGTGCCAGCTCCCCCCCGGGGGGGCTAGGGGAGCTGTTTTTT.

This clone came up a few times. This chain links TRBV6-4 with TRBJ2-3; 10 bases are shared with TRBD1. CDR1 is MRHNA and CDR2 is SNTAGT in the germline V gene. The CDR3 spans 15 residues. Germline trimming cut 3 bases from V and 1 base from J; bases unmatched to any gene: 1. The chain's CDR3 is CASSEGTGGTDTQYF. For the CDR3, the DNA is TGTGCCAGCAGTGAAGGGACAGGGGGCACAGATACGCAGTATTTT.

The V call is TRBV3-1 (or the pseudogene TRBV3-2), the J call TRBJ2-6; D is unclear. The CDR3 is made up of 15 amino acids. V gave up 6 bases and J gave up 1 base, with 10 bases separating them. Germline CDR1 LGHDT, CDR2 YNNKEL (reference sequence). The CDR3 DNA follows: TGTGCCAGCAGTCTTCAGCGTTCTGGGGCCAACGTCCTGACTTTC. This codes for CASSLQRSGANVLTF.

The chain recombines TRBV11-2 with TRBJ2-7; possibly TRBD1 for D (5 bases). The ends were cut back, 3 bases at V and 0 bases at J, with 15 bases in the middle. From germline, CDR1 is SGHAT and CDR2 FQNNGV. The CDR3 length is 16 residues. CDR3 residues: CASSFVPRQPSYEQYF. CDR3 bases: TGTGCCAGCAGCTTCGTCCCGAGACAGCCCTCCTACGAGCAGTACTTC.

This chain connects TRBV9 to TRBJ1-4; D remains unclear. CDR3 length: 15 amino acids. Germline assignment: CDR1 SGDLS and CDR2 YYNGEE. V was shortened by 0 bases and J by 8 bases, with 14 bases between the two germline ends. The CDR3 bases are TGTGCCAGCAGCGTAGAAGGAACAGTTTGGGAAAAACTGTTTTTT. Translating it yields CASSVEGTVWEKLFF. Using reference TRBV9 and TRBJ1-4 for the parts outside the CDR3, the full variable domain is DSGVTQTPKHLITATGQRVTLRCSPRSGDLSVYWYQQSLDQGLQFLIQYYNGEERAKGNILERFSAQQFPDLHSELNLSSLELGDSALYFCASSVEGTVWEKLFFGSGTQLSVL.

This sequence joins TRBV6-5 and TRBJ1-1; D not resolved. Trimming removed 4 bases at V and 12 bases at J, with 12 bases between. The CDR3 runs 11 residues. The V gene's germline CDR1 is MNHEY and CDR2 SVGAGI. CDR3 sequence (DNA): TGTGCCAGCAGTTTCCCTCCTTTAACTTTCTTT. This translates into CASSFPPLTFF.